Each of the 20 T cell receptor beta chains below was sequenced from the same sample in a study of blood T cell repertoires in COVID-19. Repertoires were generated with immunoSEQ multiplex PCR, while TCRdb's copy carries only in-frame clones and drops some. The data hold 300,000 to 350,000 clones, with over 70% observed a single time. Sequenced: PBMCs or T cells enriched from blood (not recorded which). The receptors derive from a man aged 25-45 years who had recovered from COVID-19.

The chain has TRBV9 and TRBJ2-7; 13 nucleotides line up with TRBD2. CDR3 length: 19 residues. The junction had 15 bases not matched to a gene; V was cut back by 0 bases and J by 6 bases. Per the germline V gene, CDR1 is SGDLS and CDR2 is YYNGEE. Here the CDR3 reads CASSVEATSGGPPSPEQYF. CDR3 in DNA: TGTGCCAGCAGCGTAGAGGCGACTAGCGGGGGGCCTCCCTCCCCCGAGCAGTACTTC.

This rearrangement joins TRBV9 to TRBJ2-6, with D maybe TRBD1 (5 bases). V lost 4 bases to trimming and J lost 2 bases, with 13 bases between them. Germline V gene lookup returns CDR1 SGDLS and CDR2 YYNGEE. The CDR3 covers 16 residues. The CDR3: CASSLSTVTGANVLTF. The CDR3 bases are TGTGCCAGCAGCCTCTCGACAGTTACTGGGGCCAACGTCCTGACTTTC.

The gene calls are TRBV10-3 and TRBJ1-2, with D possibly matching TRBD1 (5 bases). The germline gives CDR1 ENHRY, CDR2 SYGVKD. V lost 6 bases to trimming and J lost 4 bases, with 18 bases between them. This CDR3 has 15 amino acids. The CDR3 sequence is CAIRGGSSKFYGYTF. For the CDR3, the DNA is TGTGCCATCAGGGGGGGGAGCTCCAAGTTCTATGGCTACACCTTC.

This chain uses TRBV4-1 with TRBJ2-1, with 8 bases matching TRBD1. V was pared by 3 bases and J by 6 bases, with 4 bases of the junction left unmatched. CDR3 length: 14 amino acids. Germline V CDR1 and CDR2: MGHRA, YSYEKL. The chain's CDR3 is CASSHAGQGNEQFF. DNA of the CDR3: TGCGCCAGCAGCCACGCCGGACAGGGCAATGAGCAGTTCTTC.

This clone was counted only a few times. The V call is TRBV5-1, the J call TRBJ1-3; TRBD1 matches at 8 bases. The CDR3 sequence is 14 residues long. V lost 4 bases, J lost 4 bases, and 4 bases stayed unmatched. The germline CDR1 and CDR2 sequences are SGHRS and YFSETQ. The CDR3 DNA reads TGCGCCAGCAGCCCGGACAGGGAAGGAAACACCATATATTTT. Its protein is CASSPDREGNTIYF.

The genes are TRBV10-3 and TRBJ2-2, with 8 positions matching TRBD1. The CDR3 is 14 amino acids. Trimming at V came to 10 bases and at J to 0 bases, leaving 4 bases not matched to a gene. Germline CDR1 and CDR2: ENHRY and SYGVKD. The CDR3 DNA reads TGTGCCACCGGACAGGGAACGAACACCGGGGAGCTGTTTTTT. This gives the protein CATGQGTNTGELFF.

V and J are TRBV19 and TRBJ1-5, with D maybe TRBD1 (6 bases). The CDR3 totals 12 residues. Trimming took off 7 bases at V and 7 bases at J, with 11 bases between the two ends. Germline loops: CDR1 LNHDA, CDR2 SQIVND (reference sequence). DNA for the CDR3: TGTGCCAGTAAAGGGGGTGGCCAGCCCCAGCATTTT. It yields the protein CASKGGGQPQHF.

This sequence joins TRBV9 and TRBJ1-2; D is perhaps TRBD1 (6 bases). This CDR3 comprises 15 residues. Germline CDR1 SGDLS, CDR2 YYNGEE. V was cut by 0 bases and J by 5 bases, with 14 bases left in between. The CDR3 DNA reads TGTGCCAGCAGCGTAGCGGGGGGCGCTTGGTATGGCTACACCTTC. Protein sequence: CASSVAGGAWYGYTF.

V is TRBV4-1 and J is TRBJ2-5, with 7 bases lining up with TRBD1. The V gene end was trimmed by 4 bases and the J gene end by 3 bases; junction bases not matched to a gene: 5. Germline CDR1 is MGHRA and CDR2 is YSYEKL. The CDR3 spans 14 residues. This chain's CDR3 is CASSRDRRKETQYF. CDR3 sequence (DNA): TGCGCCAGCAGCCGGGACAGAAGAAAAGAGACCCAGTACTTC.

As DNA, the CDR3 is TGTGCCAGTAGTCGGAGACAGGCCGCATCCCCCTTTAACAATCAGCCCCAGCATTTT. Amino acid sequence: CASSRRQAASPFNNQPQHF. The chain uses TRBV19 and TRBJ1-5; D may be TRBD1 (6 bases). This CDR3 has 19 amino acids. The V gene lost 5 bases and the J gene lost 3 bases, with 26 bases spanning the gap. Germline values: CDR1 LNHDA, CDR2 SQIVND (reference sequence).

This chain links TRBV5-1 with TRBJ2-1, with 12 bases matching TRBD1. CDR3 size: 18 residues. V was pared by 4 bases and J by 4 bases, with 12 bases of the junction left unmatched. Germline loops: CDR1 SGHRS, CDR2 YFSETQ. CDR3 coding DNA: TGCGCCAGCAGCGGAGGGACAGGGGGCGGATGGGGATACAATGAGCAGTTCTTC. It specifies CASSGGTGGGWGYNEQFF. Using reference TRBV5-1 and TRBJ2-1 for the parts outside the CDR3, the full variable domain is KAGVTQTPRYLIKTRGQQVTLSCSPISGHRSVSWYQQTPGQGLQFLFEYFSETQRNKGNFPGRFSGRQFSNSRSEMNVSTLELGDSALYLCASSGGTGGGWGYNEQFFGPGTRLTVL.

The chain carries TRBV2 and TRBJ2-1; 11 bases map to TRBD2. The trim removed 8 bases at V and 4 bases at J, leaving 4 bases unmatched. This CDR3 spans 14 amino acids. Germline V gives CDR1 SNHLY, CDR2 FYNNEI. CDR3 DNA sequence: TGTGCCAGCGTCACTAGCGGGGGATACAATGAGCAGTTCTTC. Its protein is CASVTSGGYNEQFF. Variable domain in full (rest from reference TRBV2 and TRBJ2-1): EPEVTQTPSHQVTQMGQEVILRCVPISNHLYFYWYRQILGQKVEFLVSFYNNEISEKSEIFDDQFSVERPDGSNFTLKIRSTKLEDSAMYFCASVTSGGYNEQFFGPGTRLTVL.

The rearrangement joins TRBV4-2 to TRBJ1-5, with 7 bases aligning to TRBD1. Trimming removed 0 bases from V and 5 bases from J; junction bases left unmatched: 16. The CDR3 is 19 amino acids. Germline V CDR1 and CDR2: LGHNA, YNFKEQ. The CDR3 DNA sequence: TGTGCCAGCAGCCAAGAGTCTCGACCGGGACAGTTTTTCCATCAGCCCCAGCATTTT. It codes for CASSQESRPGQFFHQPQHF.

The gene calls are TRBV10-3 and TRBJ2-5; TRBD2 agrees at 12 bases. Germline V CDR1 and CDR2: ENHRY, SYGVKD. The CDR3 has 20 residues. The V segment lost 1 base and the J segment 7 bases; nucleotides outside the gene matches: 19. The CDR3 nucleotides are TGTGCCATCAGTGAGTTACCCCGACTAGCGGGGGACCACAAGAGACTGACCCAGTACTTC. This encodes CAISELPRLAGDHKRLTQYF.

The chain is built from TRBV28 and TRBJ2-7; no reliable D call. The CDR3 runs 11 residues. V lost 6 bases and J lost 7, with 10 bases in between. Germline CDR1 reads MDHEN; CDR2 reads SYDVKM. The DNA of the CDR3 is TGTGCCAGCAGATCCGAACGGGAGCAGTACTTC. Amino acid sequence: CASRSEREQYF.

To note about this clone: Additional DNA sequences in this sample encode the identical CDR3. The chain joins TRBV30 to TRBJ1-1, with unresolved D. Germline V gene data show CDR1 as GTSNPN and CDR2 as SVGIG (reference sequence). Trimming left V 3 bases short and J 2 bases short, with 4 bases between. The CDR3 has 11 amino acids. The CDR3 is CAWSRNTEAFF. The CDR3 DNA reads as TGTGCCTGGAGCAGAAACACTGAAGCTTTCTTT. Full variable domain (rest looked up from reference TRBV30 and TRBJ1-1): SQTIHQWPATLVQPVGSPLSLECTVEGTSNPNLYWYRQAAGRGLQLLFYSVGIGQISSEVPQNLSASRPQDRQFILSSKKLLLSDSGFYLCAWSRNTEAFFGQGTRLTVV.

In DNA, the CDR3 is TGTGCCATGTCCAGGTCTGACACAGATACGCAGTATTTT. Residues: CAMSRSDTDTQYF. The gene calls are TRBV28 and TRBJ2-3; D call uncertain. Looked up from germline, CDR1 is MDHEN and CDR2 is SYDVKM. The CDR3 length is 13 residues. Trimming shortened V by 10 bases and J by 2 bases, and 13 bases separated the two germline ends.

The chain combines TRBV24-1 with TRBJ2-7; 9 bases are shared with TRBD2. CDR1 is KGHDR and CDR2 is SFDVKD in the germline V gene. The CDR3 is 16 amino acids. The J segment lost 7 bases and the V segment lost 3 bases, leaving 12 bases of the junction unmatched. CDR3 DNA: TGTGCCACCAGTGATCCACGACTAGCGGCCTCGCCGGAGCAGTACTTC. This codes for CATSDPRLAASPEQYF.

The V gene is TRBV2, the J gene TRBJ1-1; D may be TRBD1 (5 bases). V gave up 3 bases and J gave up 8 bases, with 16 bases separating them. Germline V lookup: CDR1 SNHLY, CDR2 FYNNEI. This CDR3 contains 14 residues. The CDR3 loop reads CASSEVGQGSEAFF. CDR3 coding DNA: TGTGCCAGCAGTGAGGTAGGGCAGGGCTCCGAAGCTTTCTTT.

The chain carries TRBV27 and TRBJ1-1; no clear D gene. Trimming shortened V by 2 bases and J by 5 bases, and 9 bases separated the two germline ends. The germline V gene encodes CDR1 MNHEY and CDR2 SMNVEV (reference sequence). This CDR3 region has 13 residues. CDR3 sequence reads: CASSLLTRTEAFF. The DNA of the CDR3 is TGTGCCAGCAGTTTACTAACGAGGACTGAAGCTTTCTTT.